This TCR beta chain was profiled in a study of blood T cell repertoires in COVID-19. The wider study: PBMCs, B-cell-depleted T cells, or T cells provided the cDNA or gDNA that made up the material.

In the original processing: Researchers report that nucleated cell counts were estimated from reference gene primer amplification. Using immunoSEQ multiplex PCR, the repertoire was profiled, and TCRdb retains in-frame clones only, with some absent. The DNA gave D and trimming, while V, J and clone size come from that table. The top ten hold roughly an eighth of the sample, which has 200,000 to 300,000 clones, about 82% seen once. The length of the CDR3 is 17 residues. The V and J ends lost 0 bases and 3 bases respectively, with 15 bases between them. Germline loops: CDR1 LGHDT, CDR2 YNNKEL (reference sequence).

Sequenced: peripheral blood. V usage is TRBV3-1 (or the pseudogene TRBV3-2) and J usage is TRBJ1-3, with a weak D call TRBD1 (5 bases). The receptor was derived from a man older than 75 with acute or convalescent COVID-19. CDR3 sequence (DNA): TGTGCCAGCAGCCAAGATAGGAGCAGGGTGGGTGGAAACACCATATATTTT. Its translation: CASSQDRSRVGGNTIYF.